Here is one TCR beta chain with its context. Its antigen is unidentified. An end of the junction does not agree with germline; a read error may underlie this. Germline CDR1 MNHEY, CDR2 SVGAGI. The CDR3 length is 15 residues. The data belong to a study of tumor and adjacent non-tumor tissue in lung cancer. The template was RNA from unsorted bulk tissue. General study findings and limits: Tumor TCR diversity, when higher, was linked to shorter survival. Tumor repertoires had a smaller top 100 clone share than normal lung. Tumor tissue had significantly higher TCR diversity than normal lung.

TCRbeta libraries were built with three rounds of nested PCR, modified from ARM-PCR. TCRdb passed the multiplex PCR reads through MiXCR, listing each CDR3 protein once. The sample contains roughly 81,000 distinct CDR3 sequences, around 70% of which appear only once. Sequencing used lung tumor tissue. This TCR came from a woman in her sixties or seventies with non-small cell lung cancer. The chain recombines TRBV6-5 with TRBJ2-1; D is ambiguous. The CDR3 nucleotides are TGTGCCAGCAGTAGACGGCTAAGCTGCTACAATGAGCAGTTATTC. It translates to CASSRRLSCYNEQLF.